This passage covers 26 T cell receptor beta chains from one sample sequenced in a study of T cell changes during pregnancy in multiple sclerosis. TCRdb's table, derived via immunoSEQ multiplex PCR, lists solely in-frame clones and lacks some. The sample holds about 49,000 clones; almost 90% are singletons and the top ten take 5% to 6.5%. Sequences were derived from peripheral blood, sampled after pregnancy. Receptors originate from a female donor in good health, enrolled as a control in a pregnancy study.

In this sample, this clone turned up a few times. The rearrangement joins TRBV29-1 to TRBJ1-3; 7 positions agree with TRBD1. This CDR3 spans 14 amino acids. Trimming cost V 8 bases and J 0 bases; bases outside gene matches: 7. In germline, CDR1 is SQVTM, CDR2 ANQGSEA. The CDR3 reads CSISSGGSGNTIYF. Here the CDR3 DNA reads TGCAGCATCAGTTCAGGGGGCTCTGGAAACACCATATATTTT. Based on the CDR3 plus reference TRBV29-1 and TRBJ1-3, the full variable domain is SAVISQKPSRDICQRGTSLTIQCQVDSQVTMMFWYRQQPGQSLTLIATANQGSEATYESGFVIDKFPISRPNLTFSTLTVSNMSPEDSSIYLCSISSGGSGNTIYFGEGSWLTVV.

This chain joins TRBV5-1 and TRBJ2-3; the match to TRBD2 covers 13 bases. The length of the CDR3 is 17 residues. V lost 3 bases, J lost 4 bases, and 8 bases stayed unmatched. Per the germline V gene, CDR1 is SGHRS and CDR2 is YFSETQ. As DNA, the CDR3 is TGCGCCAGCAGCTGGGGACTAGCGGGAACACTGTCAGATACGCAGTATTTT. Translating gives CASSWGLAGTLSDTQYF.

The gene calls are TRBV10-1 and TRBJ2-4, with 8 positions matching TRBD2. From germline, CDR1 is WNHNN and CDR2 SYGVQD (reference sequence). The CDR3 is 15 residues long. Unmatched junction bases numbered 8, after V lost 3 bases and J lost 7 bases. The CDR3 nucleotides read TGCGCCAGCAGTGACCCGCGGGGGGTTGGCAACATTCAGTACTTC. It encodes CASSDPRGVGNIQYF.

The genes are TRBV5-4 and TRBJ2-7; TRBD1 matches at 9 bases. The CDR3 has 15 residues. Trimming took 1 base from V and 3 from J; bases not matched to a gene: 5. Germline V gene data show CDR1 as SGHNT and CDR2 as YYREEE (reference sequence). The CDR3 DNA follows: TGTGCCAGCAGCTTGAGGGACAGGGTCTTCTACGAGCAGTACTTC. Translation: CASSLRDRVFYEQYF.

The chain joins TRBV28 to TRBJ1-1; D unclear. V dropped 7 bases and J dropped 3 bases, with 12 bases sitting between them. This CDR3 has 13 amino acids. The germline gives CDR1 MDHEN, CDR2 SYDVKM. The CDR3 region has the DNA TGTGCCAGCACCGGCCCCGGGGACACTGAAGCTTTCTTT. Translation: CASTGPGDTEAFF.

The chain uses TRBV5-4 and TRBJ2-3; tentatively, D is TRBD2 (5 bases). Germline V gene lookup returns CDR1 SGHNT and CDR2 YYREEE (reference sequence). The V and J ends lost 4 bases and 0 bases respectively, with 12 bases between them. The CDR3 length is 15 residues. The CDR3 here is CASSLGLTSTDTQYF. CDR3 bases: TGTGCCAGCAGCCTTGGACTGACTAGCACAGATACGCAGTATTTT.

The DNA for the CDR3 is TGTGCCAGCTCACCACTTCCACCGCGGGACACTGAAGCTTTCTTT. Protein sequence: CASSPLPPRDTEAFF. The rearrangement uses TRBV18 and TRBJ1-1; D is ambiguous. CDR1 is KGHSH and CDR2 is LQKENI in the germline V gene. Trimming left V 1 base short and J 3 bases short, with 12 bases between. The CDR3 extends over 15 amino acids. Using reference TRBV18 and TRBJ1-1 for the parts outside the CDR3, the full variable domain is NAGVMQNPRHLVRRRGQEARLRCSPMKGHSHVYWYRQLPEEGLKFMVYLQKENIIDESGMPKERFSAEFPKEGPSILRIQQVVRGDSAAYFCASSPLPPRDTEAFFGQGTRLTVV.

The chain joins TRBV30 to TRBJ2-2; 7 bases map to TRBD2. The germline gives CDR1 GTSNPN, CDR2 SVGIG (reference sequence). Unmatched junction bases numbered 6, after V lost 3 bases and J lost 5 bases. The CDR3 totals 14 residues. CDR3 residues: CAWRLGGSTGELFF. CDR3 sequence (DNA): TGTGCCTGGAGGTTGGGCGGGAGTACCGGGGAGCTGTTTTTT. Variable domain in full (rest from reference TRBV30 and TRBJ2-2): SQTIHQWPATLVQPVGSPLSLECTVEGTSNPNLYWYRQAAGRGLQLLFYSVGIGQISSEVPQNLSASRPQDRQFILSSKKLLLSDSGFYLCAWRLGGSTGELFFGEGSRLTVL.

This chain links TRBV18 with TRBJ1-1; D gene unclear. CDR1 KGHSH and CDR2 LQKENI come from the germline V gene. The length of the CDR3 is 16 residues. V lost 4 bases and J 2 bases, leaving 17 bases between the germline ends. The CDR3 bases are TGTGCCAGCTCACTAAAAATAAGCCCAGGTAACACTGAAGCTTTCTTT. This codes for CASSLKISPGNTEAFF. Full variable domain (remainder filled in from reference TRBV18 and TRBJ1-1): NAGVMQNPRHLVRRRGQEARLRCSPMKGHSHVYWYRQLPEEGLKFMVYLQKENIIDESGMPKERFSAEFPKEGPSILRIQQVVRGDSAAYFCASSLKISPGNTEAFFGQGTRLTVV.

This clone was counted only a few times. This specimen includes other DNA sequences encoding the same CDR3. The V call is TRBV9, the J call TRBJ1-1, with 7 positions matching TRBD1. V shed 1 base, J shed 3 bases, and the junction held 0 bases outside the gene matches. The CDR3 is 13 residues long. Germline CDR1 reads SGDLS; CDR2 reads YYNGEE. The DNA of the CDR3 is TGTGCCAGCAGCGTACAGGGGGACACTGAAGCTTTCTTT. Encoded protein: CASSVQGDTEAFF.

The J gene is TRBJ2-7, the V gene TRBV5-6, with 7 bases aligning to TRBD2. From germline, CDR1 is SGHDT and CDR2 YYEEEE. The CDR3 loop spans 15 amino acids. After removal of 5 bases from V and 4 bases from J, the junction contained 12 bases not matched to a gene. The CDR3 sequence: CASSFYGTGGYEQYF. CDR3 nucleotide sequence: TGTGCCAGCAGTTTCTACGGGACGGGGGGTTACGAGCAGTACTTC.

The rearrangement links TRBV13 to TRBJ2-3, with D possibly TRBD1 on 5 matching bases. The germline V gene has CDR1 PRHDT and CDR2 FYEKMQ (reference sequence). The V and J ends lost 2 bases and 7 bases respectively, with 19 bases between them. The CDR3 runs 16 residues. The CDR3 DNA follows: TGTGCCAGCAGCTTAAAAGGCAGGGTATCAACCCATACGCAGTATTTT. It encodes CASSLKGRVSTHTQYF. The full variable domain, in which reference TRBV13 and TRBJ2-3 provide the parts outside the CDR3, is AAGVIQSPRHLIKEKRETATLKCYPIPRHDTVYWYQQGPGQDPQFLISFYEKMQSDKGSIPDRFSAQQFSDYHSELNMSSLELGDSALYFCASSLKGRVSTHTQYFGPGTRLTVL.

This sequence joins TRBV27 and TRBJ2-7, with 9 bases identical to TRBD1. The junction had 12 bases not matched to a gene; V was cut back by 6 bases and J by 9 bases. This CDR3 region has 14 residues. CDR1 and CDR2 (germline): MNHEY, SMNVEV (reference sequence). The CDR3 DNA is TGTGCCAGCAGACCCCCGGGACAGGGTGTAAGGCAGTACTTC. Its translation: CASRPPGQGVRQYF.

This clone was recorded a few times. V gene TRBV19 combines with J gene TRBJ2-3, with 8 bases matching TRBD1. CDR1 and CDR2 (germline): LNHDA, SQIVND (reference sequence). CDR3 length equals 15 residues. Trimming cost V 5 bases and J 4 bases; bases outside gene matches: 8. The CDR3 reads CASSAGQGGSDTQYF. CDR3 coding DNA: TGTGCCAGTAGTGCCGGACAGGGAGGATCAGATACGCAGTATTTT.

This sequence joins TRBV10-2 and TRBJ1-2, with 9 positions matching TRBD1. V lost 3 bases and J lost 3; bases outside the gene matches: 2. This CDR3 contains 14 residues. Germline CDR1 reads WSHSY; CDR2 reads SAAADI. The CDR3 protein is CASSEHRGHYGYTF. The CDR3 bases are TGCGCCAGCAGTGAACACAGGGGGCACTATGGCTACACCTTC.

V is TRBV2 and J is TRBJ2-1; TRBD2 matches 14 bases. CDR1 SNHLY and CDR2 FYNNEI come from the germline V gene. This CDR3 contains 14 residues. Losses at the gene ends were 7 bases for V and 12 bases for J; bases not matched to a gene: 8. This chain's CDR3 is CASTGTSGSFRQFF. The CDR3 coding sequence is TGTGCCAGCACCGGGACTAGCGGGAGTTTTCGGCAGTTCTTC.

The rearrangement uses TRBV29-1 and TRBJ2-7; TRBD2 agrees at 7 bases. The V gene end was trimmed by 4 bases and the J gene end by 4 bases; junction bases not matched to a gene: 13. The CDR3 consists of 15 residues. The germline V gene has CDR1 SQVTM and CDR2 ANQGSEA. The CDR3 DNA is TGCAGCGTTGGCGGTCGTAGCGGGTTTGGGTACGAGCAGTACTTC. Encoded protein: CSVGGRSGFGYEQYF.

This chain links TRBV30 with TRBJ1-2; 9 nucleotides align to TRBD1. CDR1 GTSNPN and CDR2 SVGIG come from the germline V gene (reference sequence). The CDR3 runs to 12 residues. V dropped 6 bases and J dropped 5; count of bases not matched to a gene: 4. This chain's CDR3 is CACTGGDYGYTF. DNA for the CDR3: TGTGCCTGCACAGGGGGCGATTATGGCTACACCTTC.

J is TRBJ1-2 and V is TRBV28, with 7 positions matching TRBD1. The germline gives CDR1 MDHEN, CDR2 SYDVKM. V shed 5 bases and J 7 bases; nucleotides not matched to a gene: 16. The CDR3 runs 16 residues. The CDR3 protein is CASSPLSPDRVGGYTF. DNA of the CDR3: TGTGCCAGCAGTCCCCTATCCCCTGACAGGGTCGGTGGCTACACCTTC.

This chain links TRBV7-2 with TRBJ2-4, with TRBD1 matching 11 bases. V shed 5 bases and J 5 bases; nucleotides not matched to a gene: 5. In germline, CDR1 is SGHTA, CDR2 FQGNSA. The CDR3 has 15 amino acids. DNA for the CDR3: TGTGCCAGCAGCGTAGGACAGGGGGCCGAAAACATTCAGTACTTC. Amino acid sequence: CASSVGQGAENIQYF.

V is TRBV9 and J is TRBJ1-2, with 8 bases that match TRBD1. CDR3 size: 18 residues. V lost 3 bases, J lost 0 bases, and 13 bases stayed unmatched. Per germline, CDR1 SGDLS and CDR2 YYNGEE. CDR3: CASSDRPGTGRANYGYTF. In nucleotides, the CDR3 is TGTGCCAGCAGCGACCGTCCCGGGACAGGAAGAGCTAACTATGGCTACACCTTC.

V is TRBV11-2 and J is TRBJ2-7; D is perhaps TRBD1 (6 bases). The CDR3 is 14 amino acids. V was shortened by 4 bases and J by 7 bases, with 17 bases between the two germline ends. Germline CDR1 SGHAT, CDR2 FQNNGV. CDR3 DNA: TGTGCCAGCAGCTCCCTCAGGGGCCCTGGGGAGCAGTACTTC. It codes for CASSSLRGPGEQYF.

The chain links TRBV7-2 to TRBJ1-6, with 7 nucleotides matching TRBD1. Germline-derived CDR1 and CDR2 are SGHTA and FQGNSA. The CDR3 sequence is 14 residues long. V was clipped by 3 bases and J by 6 bases; unmatched bases: 2. CDR3 sequence reads: CASSLGQLNSPLHF. The CDR3 DNA reads TGTGCCAGCAGCTTGGGACAGCTTAATTCACCCCTCCACTTT. The whole variable domain, filled in from reference TRBV7-2 and TRBJ1-6, reads GAGVSQSPSNKVTEKGKDVELRCDPISGHTALYWYRQSLGQGLEFLIYFQGNSAPDKSGLPSDRFSAERTGGSVSTLTIQRTQQEDSAVYLCASSLGQLNSPLHFGNGTRLTVT.

The chain links TRBV9 to TRBJ2-5; 13 nucleotides agree with TRBD2. This CDR3 spans 16 amino acids. J lost 5 bases, V lost 3 bases, and 7 bases had no gene match. Germline CDR1 and CDR2: SGDLS and YYNGEE. The CDR3 reads CASSAGGLAGLETQYF. In nucleotides, the CDR3 is TGTGCCAGCAGCGCAGGGGGACTAGCGGGGCTGGAGACCCAGTACTTC.

This clone appeared a single time. This chain links TRBV27 with TRBJ2-5; D is possibly TRBD2 (5 bases). CDR3 length: 17 residues. Trimming cost V 7 bases and J 5 bases, with 26 bases left between them. The germline V gene has CDR1 MNHEY and CDR2 SMNVEV (reference sequence). As DNA, the CDR3 is TGTGCCAGCACCCCAAAAGCCACGGCGCGGGCGTCGGAGACCCAGTACTTC. It translates to CASTPKATARASETQYF.

This chain uses TRBV7-9 with TRBJ1-5; TRBD1 might be the D (5 bases). V lost 0 bases, J lost 1 base, and 7 bases lay in between. In germline, CDR1 is SEHNR, CDR2 FQNEAQ (reference sequence). This CDR3 contains 15 residues. CDR3 amino acids: CASSLAGGSNQPQHF. The CDR3 region has the DNA TGTGCCAGCAGCTTAGCCGGGGGGAGCAATCAGCCCCAGCATTTT.